Detailed here is one T cell receptor (beta chain). These data belong to a study of CD4+ T cells in melanoma. The V gene lost 6 bases and the J gene lost 5 bases, with 17 bases spanning the gap. Per the germline V gene, CDR1 is MDHEN and CDR2 is SYDVKM. This CDR3 spans 15 amino acids. Sequenced by immunoSEQ multiplex PCR; TCRdb stores in-frame clones only, minus some. The sample has 40,000 to 50,000 clones, approximately 92% seen once; the top ten hold 12%. The rearrangement uses TRBV28 and TRBJ1-5; a weak D match, TRBD1 (5 bases). Sequencing used peripheral blood. This TCR came from a human donor with melanoma. The CDR3 region is CASSHPSGKYQPQHF. As DNA, the CDR3 is TGTGCCAGCAGCCATCCCTCAGGGAAATATCAGCCCCAGCATTTT. Based on the CDR3 plus reference TRBV28 and TRBJ1-5, the full variable domain is DVKVTQSSRYLVKRTGEKVFLECVQDMDHENMFWYRQDPGLGLRLIYFSYDVKMKEKGDIPEGYSVSREKKERFSLILESASTNQTSMYLCASSHPSGKYQPQHFGDGTRLSIL.